The clone carrying this T cell receptor (beta chain) was seen ten or more times. Its antigen is currently unknown. This sample was taken from a study of tumor and adjacent non-tumor tissue in lung cancer. Study results and caveats: TCR diversity was significantly greater in tumor than normal lung tissue. In normal lung, the top 100 clones were significantly more dominant than in tumor.

From germline, CDR1 is SQVTM and CDR2 ANQGSEA. CDR3 length equals 12 residues. V dropped 7 bases and J dropped 5; count of bases not matched to a gene: 5. TCRbeta libraries were built with three rounds of nested PCR, modified from ARM-PCR. From the multiplex PCR reads, TCRdb called clonotypes with MiXCR, one entry per CDR3 protein. The sample carries roughly 93,000 distinct CDR3 sequences, less than 80% recorded once. No cell sorting was done before RNA was extracted from the tissue. Between August and November 2014, newly diagnosed, chemotherapy-naive lung cancer patients underwent thoracic surgery in China.

This sequence originates from a man between 60 and 75 years old with non-small cell lung cancer. The sample comprised lung tumor tissue. The J gene is TRBJ2-5, the V gene TRBV29-1; TRBD1 agrees at 9 bases. CDR3 DNA sequence: TGCAGCGCTTACAGGGGGCTTGAGACCCAGTACTTC. It translates to CSAYRGLETQYF.